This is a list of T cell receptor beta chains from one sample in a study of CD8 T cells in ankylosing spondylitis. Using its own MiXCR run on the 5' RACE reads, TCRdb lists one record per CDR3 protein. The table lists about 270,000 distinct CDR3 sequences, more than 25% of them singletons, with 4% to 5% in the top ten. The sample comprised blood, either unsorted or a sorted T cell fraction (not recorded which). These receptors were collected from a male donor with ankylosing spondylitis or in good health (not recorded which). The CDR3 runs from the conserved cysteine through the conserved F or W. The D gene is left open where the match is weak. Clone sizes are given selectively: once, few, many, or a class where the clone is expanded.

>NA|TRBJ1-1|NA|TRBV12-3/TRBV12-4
CASSLIAGFDTEAFF
TGTGCCAGCAGTTTAATCGCGGGGTTTGACACTGAAGCTTTCTTT
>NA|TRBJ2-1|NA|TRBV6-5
CASSSVISSYNEQFF
TGTGCCAGCAGTTCAGTTATCAGCTCCTACAATGAGCAGTTCTTC
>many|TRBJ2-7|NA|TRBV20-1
CSASVQGKYEQYF
TGCAGTGCTAGTGTCCAGGGAAAGTACGAGCAGTACTTC
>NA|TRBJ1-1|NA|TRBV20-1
CSAMTQLVDTEAFF
TGCAGTGCCATGACTCAGTTGGTTGACACTGAAGCTTTCTTT
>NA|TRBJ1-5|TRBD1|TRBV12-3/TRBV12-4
CASSPTGGGGNQPQHF
TGTGCCAGCAGCCCTACAGGGGGAGGGGGCAATCAGCCCCAGCATTTT
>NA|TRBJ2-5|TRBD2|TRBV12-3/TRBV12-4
CASSPSGVQETQYF
TGTGCCAGCAGCCCTAGCGGGGTCCAAGAGACCCAGTACTTC
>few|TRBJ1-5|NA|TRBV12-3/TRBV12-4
CASSSGRNSNQPQHF
TGTGCCAGCAGTTCCGGACGGAATAGCAATCAGCCCCAGCATTTT
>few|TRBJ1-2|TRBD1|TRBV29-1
CSVDWTGGINYGYTF
TGCAGCGTTGATTGGACAGGGGGAATTAACTATGGCTACACCTTC
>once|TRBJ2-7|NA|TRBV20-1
CSARRPIGGMGYEQYF
TGCAGTGCTAGGCGGCCGATTGGGGGGATGGGGTACGAGCAGTACTTC
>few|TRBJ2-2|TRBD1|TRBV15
CATWDRGSHLRAGELFF
TGTGCCACCTGGGACAGGGGATCTCATCTGCGGGCCGGGGAGCTGTTTTTT
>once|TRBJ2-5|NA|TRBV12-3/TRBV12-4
CASSLGPKETQYF
TGTGCCAGCAGTTTAGGTCCTAAAGAGACCCAGTACTTC
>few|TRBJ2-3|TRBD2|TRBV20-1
CSARGTSGGTDTQYF
TGCAGTGCTAGAGGGACTAGCGGGGGCACAGATACGCAGTATTTT
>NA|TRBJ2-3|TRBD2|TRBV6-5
CASSYGGVTQYF
TGTGCCAGCAGTTACGGGGGGGTCACGCAGTATTTT
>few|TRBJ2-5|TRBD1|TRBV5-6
CASSFRRGRGETQYF
TGTGCCAGCAGCTTCCGCAGGGGGCGGGGAGAGACCCAGTACTTC
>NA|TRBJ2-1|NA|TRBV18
CASSPLDEQFF
TGTGCCAGCTCACCACTGGATGAGCAGTTCTTC
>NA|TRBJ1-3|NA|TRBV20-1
CSARTGSGNTIYF
TGCAGTGCTAGGACTGGCTCTGGAAACACCATATATTTT
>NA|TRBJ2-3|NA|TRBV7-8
CASSLVLHPDTQYF
TGTGCCAGCAGCTTAGTTCTCCATCCAGATACGCAGTATTTT
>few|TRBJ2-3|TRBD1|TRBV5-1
CASSLAGTGGRQRDTQYF
TGCGCCAGCAGCTTGGCCGGGACAGGGGGGAGACAAAGGGATACGCAGTATTTT
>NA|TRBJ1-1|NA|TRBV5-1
CASSGNLNTEAFF
TGCGCCAGCAGTGGAAATTTGAACACTGAAGCTTTCTTT
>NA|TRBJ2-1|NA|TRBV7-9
CASSLEQTLDEQFF
TGTGCCAGCAGCTTGGAACAGACGTTGGATGAGCAGTTCTTC
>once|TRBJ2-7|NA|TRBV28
CASSLIRELEEEQYF
TGTGCCAGCAGTTTGATCAGGGAACTCGAGGAAGAGCAGTACTTC
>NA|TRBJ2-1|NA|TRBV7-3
CASSIIPDGEQFF
TGTGCCAGCAGCATTATACCGGACGGTGAGCAGTTCTTC
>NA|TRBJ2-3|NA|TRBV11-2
CASSPSEGPPDTQYF
TGTGCCAGCAGCCCCTCGGAGGGGCCCCCGGATACGCAGTATTTT
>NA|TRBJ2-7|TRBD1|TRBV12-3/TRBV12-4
CASSRDRVHEQYF
TGTGCCAGCAGCCGAGACAGGGTCCACGAGCAGTACTTC
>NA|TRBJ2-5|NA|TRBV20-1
CSAREVTAETQYF
TGCAGTGCTAGAGAAGTCACGGCGGAGACCCAGTACTTC
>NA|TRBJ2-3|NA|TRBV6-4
CASSPSGSTDTQYF
TGTGCCAGCAGTCCCAGCGGGAGCACAGATACGCAGTATTTT
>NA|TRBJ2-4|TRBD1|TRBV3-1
CASSLGTGDIQYF
TGTGCCAGCAGCCTCGGGACAGGGGACATTCAGTACTTC
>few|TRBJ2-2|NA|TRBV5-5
CASSSRADSWVAIGELFF
TGTGCCAGCAGCTCCCGGGCGGATTCCTGGGTCGCCATAGGGGAGCTGTTTTTT
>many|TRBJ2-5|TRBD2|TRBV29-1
CSVRTGEGETQYF
TGCAGCGTCAGGACTGGGGAGGGAGAGACCCAGTACTTC
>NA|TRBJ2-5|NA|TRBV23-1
CASSLRHFLQETQYF
TGCGCCAGCAGTCTACGCCACTTCCTCCAAGAGACCCAGTACTTC
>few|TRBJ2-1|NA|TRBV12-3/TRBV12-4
CASTKGDYNEQFF
TGTGCCAGCACCAAAGGGGACTACAATGAGCAGTTCTTC
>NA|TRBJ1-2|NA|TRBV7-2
CASSLVAQQGGGYTF
TGTGCCAGCAGCTTAGTTGCCCAGCAGGGCGGTGGCTACACCTTC
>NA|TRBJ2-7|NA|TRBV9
CASSPDFSEQYF
TGTGCCAGCAGCCCGGACTTTTCCGAGCAGTACTTC
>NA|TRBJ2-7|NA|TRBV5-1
CASSFGVPVTYEQYF
TGCGCCAGCAGCTTTGGGGTGCCGGTCACCTACGAGCAGTACTTC
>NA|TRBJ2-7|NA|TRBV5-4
CASSLQTAGAEQYF
TGTGCCAGCAGCTTGCAGACCGCGGGGGCAGAGCAGTACTTC
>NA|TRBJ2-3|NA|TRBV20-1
CSATAGSSTDTQYF
TGCAGTGCTACGGCAGGGTCTAGCACAGATACGCAGTATTTT
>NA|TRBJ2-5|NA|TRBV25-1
CASYGAGKSRETQYF
TGTGCCAGTTACGGGGCAGGGAAGTCCCGAGAGACCCAGTACTTC
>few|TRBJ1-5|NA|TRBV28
CASSSGTENQPQHF
TGTGCCAGCAGTTCCGGGACGGAAAATCAGCCCCAGCATTTT
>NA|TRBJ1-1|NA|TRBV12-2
CASRSRGPMNTEAFF
TGTGCAAGTCGCTCCAGGGGGCCAATGAACACTGAAGCTTTCTTT
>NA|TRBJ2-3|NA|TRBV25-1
CASRPKTGIRTDTQYF
TGTGCCAGCAGACCTAAGACAGGTATCAGGACAGATACGCAGTATTTT
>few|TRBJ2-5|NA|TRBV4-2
CASSQEGVVGGRHETQYF
TGTGCCAGCAGCCAAGAAGGAGTTGTGGGGGGGCGACATGAGACCCAGTACTTC
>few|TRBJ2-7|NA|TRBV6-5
CASSYGGTYEQYF
TGTGCCAGCAGTTACGGGGGCACTTACGAGCAGTACTTC
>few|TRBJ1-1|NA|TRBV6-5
CASSYSPAGTEAFF
TGTGCCAGCAGTTACTCTCCGGCAGGAACTGAAGCTTTCTTT
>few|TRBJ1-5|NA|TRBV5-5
CASSLGGGEGNQPQHF
TGTGCCAGCAGCTTGGGTGGGGGTGAGGGCAATCAGCCCCAGCATTTT
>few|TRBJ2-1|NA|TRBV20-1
CSAPGTTYNEQFF
TGCAGTGCTCCCGGGACGACCTACAATGAGCAGTTCTTC
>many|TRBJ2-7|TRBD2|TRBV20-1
CSATPTSGASYEQYF
TGCAGTGCTACCCCAACTAGCGGGGCCTCCTACGAGCAGTACTTC
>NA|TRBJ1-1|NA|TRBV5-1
CASSLDGSMRNTEAFF
TGCGCCAGCAGCTTGGACGGGTCCATGAGGAACACTGAAGCTTTCTTT
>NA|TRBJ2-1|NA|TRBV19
CASSIRVNNEQFF
TGTGCCAGTAGTATTAGGGTAAACAATGAGCAGTTCTTC
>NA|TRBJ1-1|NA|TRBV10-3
CAITVTGMNTEAFF
TGTGCCATCACCGTTACAGGGATGAACACTGAAGCTTTCTTT
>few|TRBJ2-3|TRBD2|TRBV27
CASSFWTSGGRVDTQYF
TGTGCCAGCAGTTTCTGGACTAGCGGGGGCCGGGTAGATACGCAGTATTTT
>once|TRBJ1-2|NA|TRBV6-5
CASSYSTMVPSYGYTF
TGTGCCAGCAGTTACTCGACTATGGTGCCTTCTTATGGCTACACCTTC